This entry concerns a single T cell receptor beta chain. Its antigen is unidentified. The sample is drawn from a study of cytomegalovirus exposure and HLA in healthy donors. The PCR was carried out with 60 Vbeta primers and 13 Jbeta primers. The protocol was immunoSEQ multiplex PCR, while the TCRdb copy is restricted to in-frame clones and leaves out a portion. The table shows under 130,000 clones, with roughly 76% occurring only once. The germline V and J ends were trimmed by 6 bases and 6 bases, with 3 bases remaining between them. CDR1 is DFQATT and CDR2 is SNEGSKA in the germline V gene (reference sequence). CDR3 size: 9 residues. Study outcomes and limitations: Accounts indicate the classifier identified cytomegalovirus status with strong specificity and sensitivity. Association of around 17,000 TCR beta sequences with HLA alleles was found at 0.05 false discovery rate in a later analysis. Investigators reported 150 to 200 TCR beta chains as tied to cytomegalovirus.

Sequencing was performed on PBMCs. This TCR came from a man in his thirties or forties in good health and CMV-seropositive. J is TRBJ2-1 and V is TRBV20-1; D unclear. The CDR3, as DNA: TGCAGTGCGCGCAATGAGCAGTTCTTC. Encoded protein: CSARNEQFF.